One sample yielded the 27 T cell receptor beta chains listed below, sequenced in a study of blood T cell repertoires in COVID-19. Profiling relied on immunoSEQ multiplex PCR, and the TCRdb table lists in-frame clones only, not all of them. This table holds around 200,000 clones, 89% found once. Sequenced input: peripheral blood. These receptors all come from a middle-aged man with acute or convalescent COVID-19.

This clone was recorded once. The rearrangement uses TRBV2 and TRBJ1-5; tentative D call: TRBD1 (5 bases). Germline V gene data show CDR1 as SNHLY and CDR2 as FYNNEI. The CDR3 is 14 amino acids. V was pared by 11 bases and J by 1 base, with 15 bases between. The CDR3 sequence: CAGARDWSNQPQHF. CDR3 nucleotide sequence: TGTGCCGGCGCCCGGGACTGGAGCAATCAGCCCCAGCATTTT.

This clone was recorded only once. CDR3 nucleotides: TGTGCCAGCAGTGCCTGGGGACAGGGAGGGGAAGAGACCCAGTACTTC. Amino acids: CASSAWGQGGEETQYF. This chain joins TRBV2 and TRBJ2-5; 9 bases agree with TRBD1. V shed 4 bases, J shed 3 bases, and the junction held 9 bases outside the gene matches. Germline CDR1 and CDR2: SNHLY and FYNNEI. The CDR3 spans 16 residues.

The rearrangement links TRBV9 to TRBJ2-5; 13 positions match TRBD2. Losses at the gene ends were 4 bases for V and 5 bases for J; bases not matched to a gene: 5. CDR1 and CDR2 (germline): SGDLS, YYNGEE. This CDR3 comprises 15 residues. The CDR3 here is CASSPGTSGEETQYF. CDR3 bases: TGTGCCAGCAGCCCAGGGACTAGCGGGGAGGAGACCCAGTACTTC.

The chain carries TRBV6-1 and TRBJ2-1, with TRBD2 matching over 11 bases. Germline CDR1 reads MNHNS; CDR2 reads SASEGT. J gave up 0 bases and V 0 bases, and 4 bases lay outside the gene matches. This CDR3 comprises 18 residues. The CDR3 reads CASSEALGLAGSYNEQFF. The CDR3 nucleotides read TGTGCCAGCAGTGAAGCCCTAGGACTAGCGGGCTCCTACAATGAGCAGTTCTTC.

V is TRBV28 and J is TRBJ2-6; TRBD1 might be the D (5 bases). Germline CDR1 is MDHEN and CDR2 is SYDVKM. This CDR3 has 16 amino acids. V was trimmed by 5 bases and J by 0 bases, leaving 11 bases between them. The CDR3 DNA is TGTGCCAGCAGTGATTACAGGATCTCTGGGGCCAACGTCCTGACTTTC. Translation gives CASSDYRISGANVLTF.

The V call is TRBV7-6, the J call TRBJ2-7; no firm D call. CDR1 SGHVS and CDR2 FNYEAQ come from the germline V gene. The CDR3 runs to 20 residues. Trimming removed 1 base at V and 5 bases at J, with 30 bases between. The CDR3 bases are TGTGCCAGCAGCTTAGTGAAGCCTTGGATACTATTCGAACTCCTGAACGAGCAGTACTTC. It is translated as CASSLVKPWILFELLNEQYF. The full variable domain, its missing parts supplied by reference TRBV7-6 and TRBJ2-7, is GAGVSQSPRYKVTKRGQDVALRCDPISGHVSLYWYRQALGQGPEFLTYFNYEAQQDKSGLPNDRFSAERPEGSISTLTIQRTEQRDSAMYRCASSLVKPWILFELLNEQYFGPGTRLTVT.

This clone was picked up a small number of times. The chain joins TRBV7-9 to TRBJ1-2; 8 bases match TRBD1. The ends lost 1 base at V and 4 bases at J; junction bases unmatched: 2. Germline V gene sequence: CDR1 SEHNR, CDR2 FQNEAQ (reference sequence). CDR3 length equals 14 residues. In nucleotides, the CDR3 is TGTGCCAGCAGCTTAGGCCAGGGGGCCTATGGCTACACCTTC. Its translation: CASSLGQGAYGYTF.

The rearrangement uses TRBV5-4 and TRBJ2-3, with TRBD2 identical over 7 bases. CDR3 length: 14 residues. V lost 4 bases and J lost 0; bases outside the gene matches: 2. Germline V lookup: CDR1 SGHNT, CDR2 YYREEE (reference sequence). For the CDR3, the DNA is TGTGCCAGCAGCGCCGGGGGGAGCACAGATACGCAGTATTTT. Its protein is CASSAGGSTDTQYF.

This chain uses TRBV6-2 or TRBV6-3 with TRBJ2-7; 10 bases are a match to TRBD1. V lost 6 bases to trimming and J lost 2 bases; unmatched junction nucleotides: 4. Looked up from germline, CDR1 is MNHEY and CDR2 is SVGEGT. CDR3 length equals 14 residues. CDR3 DNA sequence: TGTGCCAGCAGCCGCGGACAGGGGGCCTACGAGCAGTACTTC. It yields the protein CASSRGQGAYEQYF.

The chain links TRBV21-1 to TRBJ2-5; TRBD1 was called by the table and not checked on the DNA. TRBV21-1 is a listed pseudogene. There are 16 residues in the CDR3. CDR3 residues: CASSNDRGFLQETQYF. CDR3 DNA sequence: TGTGCCAGCAGCAATGACAGGGGGTTTTTACAAGAGACCCAGTACTTC.

V gene TRBV5-1 combines with J gene TRBJ2-3; D is possibly TRBD2 (7 bases). V was trimmed by 0 bases and J by 4 bases, leaving 9 bases between them. The CDR3 length is 14 residues. Germline V lookup: CDR1 SGHRS, CDR2 YFSETQ. CDR3 bases: TGCGCCAGCAGCTTGGGGGAGGGGGCAGATACGCAGTATTTT. This codes for CASSLGEGADTQYF.

J is TRBJ1-4 and V is TRBV10-3; TRBD1 aligns across 7 bases. The junction had 9 bases not matched to a gene; V was cut back by 6 bases and J by 8 bases. The CDR3 has 14 residues. Per germline, CDR1 ENHRY and CDR2 SYGVKD. CDR3 residues: CAIRSTGSSEKLFF. The DNA of the CDR3 is TGTGCCATCAGATCGACAGGGAGCAGCGAAAAACTGTTTTTT.

This chain uses TRBV3-1 (or the pseudogene TRBV3-2) with TRBJ1-5; 8 bases map to TRBD1. This CDR3 spans 15 amino acids. The germline gives CDR1 LGHDT, CDR2 YNNKEL (reference sequence). The V and J ends lost 5 bases and 3 bases, in that order; junction bases with no gene match: 6. The DNA for the CDR3 is TGTGCCAGCAGCTTAGGACAGGGCAACAATCAGCCCCAGCATTTT. Its protein is CASSLGQGNNQPQHF.

In this sample, this clone turned up a few times. The rearrangement links TRBV2 to TRBJ2-7; 7 positions match TRBD2. CDR3 length equals 13 residues. Germline trimming cut 4 bases from V and 6 bases from J; bases unmatched to any gene: 6. Looked up from germline, CDR1 is SNHLY and CDR2 is FYNNEI. The CDR3 region has the DNA TGTGCCAGCAGTGGGACTAGTCGGGTCGAGCAGTACTTC. Translated, it gives CASSGTSRVEQYF.

This chain connects TRBV9 to TRBJ2-7, with D possibly being TRBD2 (6 bases). The CDR3 has 15 residues. Germline V gives CDR1 SGDLS, CDR2 YYNGEE. V lost 3 bases, J lost 2 bases, and 15 bases lay in between. Here the CDR3 DNA reads TGTGCCAGCAGCGCAAGGGAGGACGGAACCTACGAGCAGTACTTC. Protein product: CASSAREDGTYEQYF.

This clone showed up just once. V and J are TRBV20-1 and TRBJ1-2, with D unresolved. V shed 1 base and J shed 6 bases, with 6 bases lying between them. From germline, CDR1 is DFQATT and CDR2 SNEGSKA (reference sequence). The CDR3 loop spans 11 amino acids. CDR3 in DNA: TGCAGTGCTAGAGTAATCGATGGCTACACCTTC. Its protein product is CSARVIDGYTF.

The CDR3 spells CASSERRTGLTGELFF. The CDR3 coding sequence is TGCGCCAGCAGTGAAAGGAGGACAGGGTTAACCGGGGAGCTGTTTTTT. The chain is built from TRBV10-1 and TRBJ2-2; 8 bases agree with TRBD1. Germline V CDR1 and CDR2: WNHNN, SYGVQD (reference sequence). With V trimmed by 3 bases and J by 5 bases, 8 bases remained unmatched. The CDR3 runs 16 residues.

This clone showed up just once. The V call is TRBV7-2, the J call TRBJ2-2; unclear D gene. V lost 5 bases, J lost 0 bases, and 7 bases lay in between. This CDR3 contains 14 residues. Germline CDR1 SGHTA, CDR2 FQGNSA. The DNA of the CDR3 is TGTGCCAGCAGCCCTAGACCGAACACCGGGGAGCTGTTTTTT. Translating gives CASSPRPNTGELFF.

The chain has TRBV27 and TRBJ1-2, with D maybe TRBD1 (5 bases). Germline CDR1 reads MNHEY; CDR2 reads SMNVEV (reference sequence). CDR3 length equals 16 residues. The V and J ends lost 6 bases and 2 bases respectively, with 19 bases between them. For the CDR3, the DNA is TGTGCCAGCAGCCAAGCGGGGTGGGGACTAAACTATGGCTACACCTTC. Amino acids: CASSQAGWGLNYGYTF.

The chain links TRBV5-5 to TRBJ2-1; 10 positions agree with TRBD1. The CDR3 has 15 residues. CDR1 SGHKS and CDR2 YYEKEE come from the germline V gene (reference sequence). With V trimmed by 1 base and J by 4 bases, 2 bases remained unmatched. The DNA of the CDR3 is TGTGCCAGCAGCTTGAGGGGACAGGGGTACAATGAGCAGTTCTTC. Encoded protein: CASSLRGQGYNEQFF.

The chain links TRBV10-1 to TRBJ2-2; 10 bases line up with TRBD1. CDR3 length equals 16 residues. Germline V gene data show CDR1 as WNHNN and CDR2 as SYGVQD (reference sequence). V trimming: 3 bases; J trimming: 2 bases; junction bases outside the gene matches: 3. The CDR3 DNA reads as TGCGCCAGCAGTGACGACAGGGGGCCTAACACCGGGGAGCTGTTTTTT. This translates into CASSDDRGPNTGELFF.

The DNA for the CDR3 is TGTGCCAGCAGCTTTTGGGGGGGAGAAGCTTTCTTT. This translates into CASSFWGGEAFF. The rearrangement joins TRBV11-2 to TRBJ1-1; maybe TRBD1 (5 bases). V was trimmed by 3 bases and J by 8 bases, leaving 10 bases between them. Germline V gives CDR1 SGHAT, CDR2 FQNNGV. This CDR3 has 12 residues.

In its sample, this clone was seen once. The V call is TRBV6-5, the J call TRBJ2-2; D remains ambiguous. CDR1 is MNHEY, CDR2 SVGAGI, per germline. Trimming left V 8 bases short and J 6 bases short, with 16 bases between. The CDR3 is 14 residues long. In DNA form, the CDR3 reads TGTGCCAGCTTACCTATCCTCGGGTCCGGGGAGCTGTTTTTT. Protein sequence: CASLPILGSGELFF.

This clone was detected only once. This chain joins TRBV5-1 and TRBJ2-2; 7 bases are shared with TRBD1. Germline loops: CDR1 SGHRS, CDR2 YFSETQ. The CDR3 covers 14 residues. Losses at the gene ends were 2 bases for V and 5 bases for J; bases not matched to a gene: 3. The chain's CDR3 is CASSLVQGTGELFF. In DNA, the CDR3 is TGCGCCAGCAGCTTAGTACAGGGGACCGGGGAGCTGTTTTTT. Full variable domain (remainder filled in from reference TRBV5-1 and TRBJ2-2): KAGVTQTPRYLIKTRGQQVTLSCSPISGHRSVSWYQQTPGQGLQFLFEYFSETQRNKGNFPGRFSGRQFSNSRSEMNVSTLELGDSALYLCASSLVQGTGELFFGEGSRLTVL.

This sequence joins TRBV5-5 and TRBJ2-3; possibly TRBD1 for D (6 bases). The CDR3 consists of 14 residues. Trimming pared 2 bases from V and 2 bases from J, leaving 9 bases between. Germline V gives CDR1 SGHKS, CDR2 YYEKEE (reference sequence). The CDR3 loop is CASSFRDTTDTQYF. CDR3 sequence (DNA): TGTGCCAGCAGCTTCCGGGACACCACAGATACGCAGTATTTT.

The V gene is TRBV6-6, the J gene TRBJ2-1; 8 bases map to TRBD1. This CDR3 is 13 amino acids long. Looked up from germline, CDR1 is MNHNY and CDR2 is SVGAGI (reference sequence). The J segment lost 7 bases and the V segment lost 10 bases, leaving 9 bases of the junction unmatched. The CDR3 DNA is TGTGCCACCCAGGACAGGGTCCAGAATGAGCAGTTCTTC. It translates to CATQDRVQNEQFF.

The chain carries TRBV19 and TRBJ2-7, with D unresolved. V dropped 3 bases and J dropped 7 bases, with 13 bases sitting between them. Germline V gene lookup returns CDR1 LNHDA and CDR2 SQIVND (reference sequence). This CDR3 comprises 13 residues. CDR3: CASSIGQASEQYF. In DNA, the CDR3 is TGTGCCAGTAGTATTGGGCAGGCCTCTGAGCAGTACTTC.